The rows below give T cell receptor beta chains drawn from one sample of a study of blood T cell repertoires in COVID-19. Profiled with immunoSEQ multiplex PCR; TCRdb holds only in-frame clones, not every one. The top ten hold around 15% of the sample, which has 120,000 to 150,000 clones, 80% to 90% seen once. Material: peripheral blood. These TCRs come from a man between 18 and 29 years old with COVID-19, enrolled during active disease. The CDR3 runs from the conserved cysteine through the conserved F or W. Each record gives: D gene, J gene, V gene, clone size, CDR3 protein, CDR3 DNA. A D gene is named only where the DNA matches it firmly. Clone size is given for some rows only: seen once, a few or many times, or a class if the clone is expanded.

D gene: .; J gene: TRBJ2-2; V gene: TRBV7-6; clone size: .; CDR3 protein: CASSKLGQNTGELFF; CDR3 DNA: TGTGCCAGCAGCAAACTGGGACAGAACACCGGGGAGCTGTTTTTT
D gene: .; J gene: TRBJ1-4; V gene: TRBV18; clone size: .; CDR3 protein: CASSPTGGTEKLLF; CDR3 DNA: TGTGCCAGCTCACCAACGGGGGGCACGGAAAAACTGCTTTTT
D gene: TRBD1; J gene: TRBJ1-3; V gene: TRBV29-1; clone size: .; CDR3 protein: CSVRKTGDPDSGNTIYF; CDR3 DNA: TGCAGCGTCCGAAAAACAGGGGACCCCGACTCTGGAAACACCATATATTTT
D gene: TRBD1; J gene: TRBJ2-7; V gene: TRBV5-4; clone size: .; CDR3 protein: CASSPAQGEAEQYF; CDR3 DNA: TGTGCCAGCAGCCCGGCACAGGGGGAAGCCGAGCAGTACTTC
D gene: .; J gene: TRBJ1-2; V gene: TRBV6-2/TRBV6-3; clone size: .; CDR3 protein: CASSYGQFGYTF; CDR3 DNA: TGTGCCAGCAGTTATGGACAATTTGGCTACACCTTC
D gene: TRBD1; J gene: TRBJ2-7; V gene: TRBV27; clone size: once; CDR3 protein: CASSLGTGAYEQYF; CDR3 DNA: TGTGCCAGCAGTTTGGGGACAGGGGCCTACGAGCAGTACTTC
D gene: .; J gene: TRBJ2-5; V gene: TRBV27; clone size: .; CDR3 protein: CASSSGRSETQYF; CDR3 DNA: TGTGCCAGCAGCTCGGGAAGGTCAGAGACCCAGTACTTC
D gene: .; J gene: TRBJ2-7; V gene: TRBV5-6; clone size: .; CDR3 protein: CASSWGVSYEQYF; CDR3 DNA: TGTGCCAGCAGCTGGGGGGTTTCCTACGAGCAGTACTTC
D gene: TRBD2; J gene: TRBJ2-1; V gene: TRBV4-3; clone size: .; CDR3 protein: CASSPRLAGNYNEQFF; CDR3 DNA: TGCGCCAGCAGCCCCCGACTAGCGGGAAACTACAATGAGCAGTTCTTC
D gene: TRBD2; J gene: TRBJ2-5; V gene: TRBV19; clone size: .; CDR3 protein: CASSIRTSGMSETQYF; CDR3 DNA: TGTGCCAGTAGTATCCGGACTAGCGGGATGTCAGAGACCCAGTACTTC
D gene: .; J gene: TRBJ2-7; V gene: TRBV5-5; clone size: .; CDR3 protein: CASSLLMYEQYF; CDR3 DNA: TGTGCCAGCAGCTTACTTATGTACGAGCAGTACTTC
D gene: TRBD1; J gene: TRBJ2-7; V gene: TRBV27; clone size: .; CDR3 protein: CASSRGQGLGEQYF; CDR3 DNA: TGTGCCAGCAGCAGGGGACAGGGGCTAGGCGAGCAGTACTTC
D gene: TRBD1; J gene: TRBJ1-5; V gene: TRBV28; clone size: .; CDR3 protein: CASSLLGTVYSNQPQHF; CDR3 DNA: TGTGCCAGCAGTTTATTGGGGACAGTCTATAGCAATCAGCCCCAGCATTTT
D gene: .; J gene: TRBJ1-5; V gene: TRBV27; clone size: .; CDR3 protein: CASSLGPSGDLPQHF; CDR3 DNA: TGTGCCAGCAGTTTGGGGCCGTCAGGGGACCTGCCCCAGCATTTT
D gene: .; J gene: TRBJ2-5; V gene: TRBV6-6; clone size: .; CDR3 protein: CASSYVSGKETQYF; CDR3 DNA: TGTGCCAGCAGTTACGTCTCAGGGAAAGAGACCCAGTACTTC
D gene: .; J gene: TRBJ1-3; V gene: TRBV19; clone size: .; CDR3 protein: CASMTAANSGNTIYF; CDR3 DNA: TGTGCCAGTATGACCGCAGCGAACTCTGGAAACACCATATATTTT
D gene: TRBD1; J gene: TRBJ1-4; V gene: TRBV10-1; clone size: .; CDR3 protein: CASRGGWTGHKLLF; CDR3 DNA: TGCGCCAGCAGGGGGGGGTGGACAGGGCACAAACTGCTTTTT
D gene: .; J gene: TRBJ2-6; V gene: TRBV5-1; clone size: .; CDR3 protein: CASSLAGTGANVLTF; CDR3 DNA: TGCGCCAGCAGCTTGGCAGGGACTGGGGCCAACGTCCTGACTTTC
D gene: .; J gene: TRBJ1-1; V gene: TRBV7-2; clone size: .; CDR3 protein: CASSLALGNTEAFF; CDR3 DNA: TGTGCCAGCAGCTTAGCTCTAGGGAACACTGAAGCTTTCTTT
D gene: TRBD2; J gene: TRBJ2-3; V gene: TRBV28; clone size: .; CDR3 protein: CASTSSGTTDTQYF; CDR3 DNA: TGTGCCAGCACCTCTAGCGGTACTACAGATACGCAGTATTTT
D gene: .; J gene: TRBJ2-3; V gene: TRBV9; clone size: .; CDR3 protein: CASSVASLAATDTQYF; CDR3 DNA: TGTGCCAGCAGCGTAGCTTCGTTAGCGGCCACAGATACGCAGTATTTT
D gene: .; J gene: TRBJ2-1; V gene: TRBV28; clone size: .; CDR3 protein: CASTTTGFYNEQFF; CDR3 DNA: TGTGCCAGCACCACGACAGGTTTCTACAATGAGCAGTTCTTC
D gene: TRBD2; J gene: TRBJ2-1; V gene: TRBV15; clone size: .; CDR3 protein: CATSRVGTSGHNEQFF; CDR3 DNA: TGTGCCACCAGCAGAGTTGGGACTAGCGGACACAATGAGCAGTTCTTC
D gene: TRBD1; J gene: TRBJ2-1; V gene: TRBV5-1; clone size: .; CDR3 protein: CASSWTTGQGEQFF; CDR3 DNA: TGCGCCAGCAGCTGGACGACAGGGCAGGGTGAGCAGTTCTTC
D gene: .; J gene: TRBJ2-7; V gene: TRBV12-3/TRBV12-4; clone size: .; CDR3 protein: CASSFTTGEQYF; CDR3 DNA: TGTGCCAGCAGCTTCACCACAGGCGAGCAGTACTTC
D gene: TRBD1; J gene: TRBJ1-2; V gene: TRBV6-6; clone size: .; CDR3 protein: CASRRSGTDKYRGNGYTF; CDR3 DNA: TGTGCCAGCAGGCGATCCGGGACAGACAAATATAGGGGAAATGGCTACACCTTC
D gene: TRBD1; J gene: TRBJ2-5; V gene: TRBV10-3; clone size: .; CDR3 protein: CAISEPNRGMVETQYF; CDR3 DNA: TGTGCCATCAGTGAGCCGAACAGGGGAATGGTGGAGACCCAGTACTTC
D gene: .; J gene: TRBJ1-1; V gene: TRBV14; clone size: once; CDR3 protein: CATSAGLNTEAFF; CDR3 DNA: TGTGCCACCAGTGCAGGGTTAAACACTGAAGCTTTCTTT